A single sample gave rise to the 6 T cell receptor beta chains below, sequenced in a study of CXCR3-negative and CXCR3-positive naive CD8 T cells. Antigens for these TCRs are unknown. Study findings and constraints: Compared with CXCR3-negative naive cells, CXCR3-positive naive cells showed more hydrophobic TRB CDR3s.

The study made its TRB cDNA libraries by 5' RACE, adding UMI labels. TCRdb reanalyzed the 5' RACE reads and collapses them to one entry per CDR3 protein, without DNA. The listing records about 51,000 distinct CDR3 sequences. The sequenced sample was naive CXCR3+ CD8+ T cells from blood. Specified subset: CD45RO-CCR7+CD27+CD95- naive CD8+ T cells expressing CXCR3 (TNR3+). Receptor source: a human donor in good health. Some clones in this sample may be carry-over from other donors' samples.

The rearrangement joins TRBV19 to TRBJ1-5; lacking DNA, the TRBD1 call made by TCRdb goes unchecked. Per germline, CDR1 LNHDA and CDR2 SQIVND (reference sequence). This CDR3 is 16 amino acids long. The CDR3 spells CASSPPGTASNQPQHF.

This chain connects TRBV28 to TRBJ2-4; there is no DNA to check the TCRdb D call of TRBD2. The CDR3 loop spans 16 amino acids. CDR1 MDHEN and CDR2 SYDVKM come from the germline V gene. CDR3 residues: CASRPRGGMAKNIQYF.

This CDR3 reads CASSPSGGGYNEQFF. The V gene is TRBV4-1, the J gene TRBJ2-1; TCRdb's D gene call, TRBD2, goes unchecked for lack of DNA. CDR1 is MGHRA, CDR2 YSYEKL, per germline. The length of the CDR3 is 15 residues.

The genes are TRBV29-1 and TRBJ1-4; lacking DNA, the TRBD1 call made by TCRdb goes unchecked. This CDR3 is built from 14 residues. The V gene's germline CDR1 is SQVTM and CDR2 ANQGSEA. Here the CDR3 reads CSVEAPPTNEKLFF.

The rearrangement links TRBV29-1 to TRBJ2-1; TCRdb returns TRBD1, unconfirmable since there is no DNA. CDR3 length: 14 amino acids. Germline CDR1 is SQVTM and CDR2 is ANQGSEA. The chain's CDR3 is CSVVRWGFGNEQFF.

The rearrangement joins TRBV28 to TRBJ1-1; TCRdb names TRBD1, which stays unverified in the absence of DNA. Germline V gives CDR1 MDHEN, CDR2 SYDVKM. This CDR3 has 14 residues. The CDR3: CASSSGQENTEAFF.